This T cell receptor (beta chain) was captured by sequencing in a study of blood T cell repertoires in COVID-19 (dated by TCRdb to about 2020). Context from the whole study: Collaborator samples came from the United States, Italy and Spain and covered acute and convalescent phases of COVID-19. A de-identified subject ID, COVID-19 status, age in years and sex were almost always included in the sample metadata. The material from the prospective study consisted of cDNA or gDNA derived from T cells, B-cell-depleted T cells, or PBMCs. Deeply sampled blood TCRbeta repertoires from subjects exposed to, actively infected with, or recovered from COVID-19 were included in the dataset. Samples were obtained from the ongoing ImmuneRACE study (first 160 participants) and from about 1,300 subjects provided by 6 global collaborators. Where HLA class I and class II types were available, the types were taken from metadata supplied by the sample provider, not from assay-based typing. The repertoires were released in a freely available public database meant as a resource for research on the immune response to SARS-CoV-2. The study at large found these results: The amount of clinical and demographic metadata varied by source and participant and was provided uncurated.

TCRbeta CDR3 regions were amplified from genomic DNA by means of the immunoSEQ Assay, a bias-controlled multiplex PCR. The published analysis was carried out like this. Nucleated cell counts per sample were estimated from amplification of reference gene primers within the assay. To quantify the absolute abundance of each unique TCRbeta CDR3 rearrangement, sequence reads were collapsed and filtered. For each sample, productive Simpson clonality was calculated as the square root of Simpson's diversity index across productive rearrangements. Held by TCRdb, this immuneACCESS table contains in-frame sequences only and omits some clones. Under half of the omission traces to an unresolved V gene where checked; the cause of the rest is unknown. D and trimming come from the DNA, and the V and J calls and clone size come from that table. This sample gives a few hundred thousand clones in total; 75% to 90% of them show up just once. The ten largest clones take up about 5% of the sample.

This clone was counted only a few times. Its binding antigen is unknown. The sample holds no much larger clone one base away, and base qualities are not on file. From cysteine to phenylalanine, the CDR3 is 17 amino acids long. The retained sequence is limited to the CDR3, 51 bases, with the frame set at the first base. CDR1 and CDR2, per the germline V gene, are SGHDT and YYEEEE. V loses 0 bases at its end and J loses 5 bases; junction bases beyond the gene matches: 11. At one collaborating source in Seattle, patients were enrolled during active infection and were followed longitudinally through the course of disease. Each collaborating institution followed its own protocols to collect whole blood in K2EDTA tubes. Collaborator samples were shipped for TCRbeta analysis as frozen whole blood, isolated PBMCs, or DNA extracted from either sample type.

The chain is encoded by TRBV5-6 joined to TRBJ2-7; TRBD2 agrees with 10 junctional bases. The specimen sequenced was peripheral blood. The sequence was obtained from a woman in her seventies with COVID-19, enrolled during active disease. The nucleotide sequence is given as TGTGCCAGCAGCTTGGTGCTAGCGGGAGACGGCCCCCACGAGCAGTACTTC. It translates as CASSLVLAGDGPHEQYF.